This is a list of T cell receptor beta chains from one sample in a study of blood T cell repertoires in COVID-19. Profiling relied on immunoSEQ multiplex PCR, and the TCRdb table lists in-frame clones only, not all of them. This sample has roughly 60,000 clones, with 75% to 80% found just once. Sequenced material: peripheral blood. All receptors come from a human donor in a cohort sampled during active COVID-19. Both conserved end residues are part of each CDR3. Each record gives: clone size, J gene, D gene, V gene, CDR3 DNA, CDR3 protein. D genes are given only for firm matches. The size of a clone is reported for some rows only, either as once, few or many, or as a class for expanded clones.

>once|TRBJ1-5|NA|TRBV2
TGTGCCAGCAGACCGGACAATTTGGGGAATCAGCCCCAGCATTTT
CASRPDNLGNQPQHF
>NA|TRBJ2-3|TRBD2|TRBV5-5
TGTGCCAGCAGCTCTCTAGCGGGAGGGCACTCTGCTAGCACAGATACGCAGTATTTT
CASSSLAGGHSASTDTQYF
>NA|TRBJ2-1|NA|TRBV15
TGTGCCACCAGCAGCAGCAGGCCGTACAATGAGCAGTTCTTC
CATSSSRPYNEQFF
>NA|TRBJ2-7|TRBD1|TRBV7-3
TGTGCCAGCAGCCCCGGACAGGGGTACGAGCAGTACTTC
CASSPGQGYEQYF
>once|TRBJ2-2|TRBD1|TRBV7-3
TGTGCCAGCACCCCAGACAGGGAACCCCCCGGGGAGCTGTTTTTT
CASTPDREPPGELFF
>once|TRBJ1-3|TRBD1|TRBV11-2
TGTGCCAGCAGCTACGAACAGGGGGCGACTGGAAACACCATATATTTT
CASSYEQGATGNTIYF
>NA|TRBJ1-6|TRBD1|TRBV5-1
TGCGCCAGCAGCGTCGGGACAGGGGCATCCAGAAATTCACCCCTCCACTTT
CASSVGTGASRNSPLHF
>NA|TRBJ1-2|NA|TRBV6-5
TGTGCCAGCAGTTACTCTGGGGGGGCTAACTATGGCTACACCTTC
CASSYSGGANYGYTF
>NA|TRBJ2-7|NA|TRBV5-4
TGTGCCAGCACCGACCTCACAGGGACGACCTACGAGCAGTACTTC
CASTDLTGTTYEQYF
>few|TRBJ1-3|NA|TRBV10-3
TGTGCCATCAGTGAGACCGGGGGGCTCGGAAACACCATATATTTT
CAISETGGLGNTIYF
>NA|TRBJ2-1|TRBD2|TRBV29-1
TGCAGCGTCTGGGGACTAGCGGGAGGTGCCTACAATGAGCAGTTCTTC
CSVWGLAGGAYNEQFF
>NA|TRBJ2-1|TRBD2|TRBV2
TGTGCCAGCGCGAGGGTAGCGGGAACCGTCAATGAGCAGTTCTTC
CASARVAGTVNEQFF
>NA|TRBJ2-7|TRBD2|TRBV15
TGTGCCACCAGCAGAGGGGGGACTAGCGGGAAGGTCGAGCAGTACTTC
CATSRGGTSGKVEQYF
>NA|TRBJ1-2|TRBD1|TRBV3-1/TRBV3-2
TGTGCCAGCAGCCAAGAGGACAGGCTCTATGGCTACACCTTC
CASSQEDRLYGYTF
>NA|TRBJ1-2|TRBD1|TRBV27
TGTGCCAGCGGAAGACAGGGCTCCAACTATGGCTACACCTTC
CASGRQGSNYGYTF
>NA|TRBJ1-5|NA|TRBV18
TGTGCCAGCTCATCCCAACAGGGTAGGGCTCAGCCCCAGCATTTT
CASSSQQGRAQPQHF
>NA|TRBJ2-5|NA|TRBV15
TGTGCCACCAGCGCAACACGCAGGGATTTGGAGACCCAGTACTTC
CATSATRRDLETQYF
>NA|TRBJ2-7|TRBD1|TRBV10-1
TGCGCCAGCAGCCGGGACAGTCCCTACGAGCAGTACTTC
CASSRDSPYEQYF
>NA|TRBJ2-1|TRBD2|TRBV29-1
TGCAGCGTCCTAGGGCCTAGCGGGAATTACAATGAGCAGTTCTTC
CSVLGPSGNYNEQFF
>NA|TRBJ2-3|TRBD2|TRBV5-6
TGTGCCAGCAGCCTACTAGCGGGAGTTAAAGATACGCAGTATTTT
CASSLLAGVKDTQYF
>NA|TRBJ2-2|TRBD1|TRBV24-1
TGTGCCACCAGTGCCGGGACAGGGTTACGCGGGGAGCTGTTTTTT
CATSAGTGLRGELFF
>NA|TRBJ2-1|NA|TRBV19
TGTGCCAGTAGCCTCAAGACAGGGAGGTCCTACAATGAGCAGTTCTTC
CASSLKTGRSYNEQFF
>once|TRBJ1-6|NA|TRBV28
TGTGCCAGCAGTTTGGATTTAATGGCAGGGAATTCACCCCTCCACTTT
CASSLDLMAGNSPLHF
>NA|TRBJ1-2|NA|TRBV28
TGTGCCAGCAGCTCCCCTAACAGAAACTATGGCTACACCTTC
CASSSPNRNYGYTF
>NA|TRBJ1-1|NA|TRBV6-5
TGTGCCAGCAGGCGGACAGTCTCAGCGGGGACTGAAGCTTTCTTT
CASRRTVSAGTEAFF
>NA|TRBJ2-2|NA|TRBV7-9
TGTGCCAGCAGCTTAGGAGGGAACACCGGGGAGCTGTTTTTT
CASSLGGNTGELFF
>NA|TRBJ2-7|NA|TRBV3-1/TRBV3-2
TGTGCCAGCAGCCAAGGAGTCTACGAGCAGTACTTC
CASSQGVYEQYF
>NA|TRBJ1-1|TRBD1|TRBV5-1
TGCGCCAGCAGCACCCGGGACAGCCTCTACCTTGGGCCGAACACTGAAGCTTTCTTT
CASSTRDSLYLGPNTEAFF
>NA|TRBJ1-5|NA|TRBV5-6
TGTGCCAGCAGCTTAAGAGACACCCTTAGCAATCAGCCCCAGCATTTT
CASSLRDTLSNQPQHF
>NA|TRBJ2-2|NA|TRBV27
TGTGCCAGCAGTTTGTCTGGGAGGAACACCGGGGAGCTGTTTTTT
CASSLSGRNTGELFF
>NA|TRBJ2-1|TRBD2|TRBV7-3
TGTGCCAGCAGCCCGGGAGGTCTTTACAATGAGCAGTTCTTC
CASSPGGLYNEQFF
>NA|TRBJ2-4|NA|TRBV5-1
TGCGCCAGCAGCACGACGCAGGGGGCCAAAAACATTCAGTACTTC
CASSTTQGAKNIQYF
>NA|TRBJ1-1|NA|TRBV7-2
TGTGCCAGCATCCTAGGGACGGGGGACCGCACTGAAGCTTTCTTT
CASILGTGDRTEAFF
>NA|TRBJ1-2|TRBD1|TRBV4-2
TGTGCCAGCAGCCAAGTCGAGGGCCAGGGGGCTTACGATGGCTACACCTTC
CASSQVEGQGAYDGYTF
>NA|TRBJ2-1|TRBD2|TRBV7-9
TGTGCCAGCAGCGCCGGGACTAGCGCACAGGGGCAGTTCTTC
CASSAGTSAQGQFF
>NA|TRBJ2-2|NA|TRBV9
TGTGCCAGCAGCGGTGGACTTAACACCGGGGAGCTGTTTTTT
CASSGGLNTGELFF
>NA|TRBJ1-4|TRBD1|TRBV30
TGTGCCTGGAGCGGACAGGGGAATGAAAAACTGTTTTTT
CAWSGQGNEKLFF
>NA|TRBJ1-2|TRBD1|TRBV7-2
TGTGCCAGCACCCGACAGGGCATCGACTATGGCTACACCTTC
CASTRQGIDYGYTF
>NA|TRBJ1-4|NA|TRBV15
TGTGCCACCAGCAGAGATCTCGAACAGGCGTATGAAAAACTGTTTTTT
CATSRDLEQAYEKLFF
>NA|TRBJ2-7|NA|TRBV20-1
TGCAGTGCTAGTGGCAACCGGGGGAGAACCTACGAGCAGTACTTC
CSASGNRGRTYEQYF
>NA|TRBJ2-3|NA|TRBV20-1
TGCAGTGGGGCTAGCGCAGATACGCAGTATTTT
CSGASADTQYF
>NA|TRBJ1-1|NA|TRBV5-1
TGCGCCAGCAGTGTGTCGGGGAAGGCGGGCACTGAAGCTTTCTTT
CASSVSGKAGTEAFF
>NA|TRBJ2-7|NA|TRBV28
TGTGCCAGCAGTCCCCCCCAGGGAACCAACTACGAGCAGTACTTC
CASSPPQGTNYEQYF
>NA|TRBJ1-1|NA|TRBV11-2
TGTGCCAGCAGCCCCAGCTGGGGCCCTGAAGCTTTCTTT
CASSPSWGPEAFF
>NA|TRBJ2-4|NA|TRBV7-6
TGTGCCAGCAGCTTAGGAGGAACCCCCAACATTCAGTACTTC
CASSLGGTPNIQYF
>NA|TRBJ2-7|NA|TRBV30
TGTGCCTCTGAGACAGGAGCCCGCTACGAGCAGTACTTC
CASETGARYEQYF
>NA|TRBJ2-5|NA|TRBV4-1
TGCGCCAGCAGCCAAGGGCTCACTGCGCGGGAGACCCAGTACTTC
CASSQGLTARETQYF
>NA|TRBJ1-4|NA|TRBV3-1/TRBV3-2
TGTGCCAGCAACGCACAGGGAGCTAATGAAAAACTGTTTTTT
CASNAQGANEKLFF
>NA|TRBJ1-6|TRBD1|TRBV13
TGTGCCAGCAGCTATGGACAGGGTAATTCACCCCTCCACTTT
CASSYGQGNSPLHF
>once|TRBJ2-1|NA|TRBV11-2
TGTGCCAGCAGCTTGGCAGGGGTGCGCAATGAGCAGTTCTTC
CASSLAGVRNEQFF
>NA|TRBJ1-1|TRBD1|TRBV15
TGTGCCACCAGCAGAGAGGGGACAGCTACTACGGCTTTCTTT
CATSREGTATTAFF